These 25 T cell receptor beta chains share one sample of origin, sequenced in a study of cytomegalovirus exposure and HLA in healthy donors. The assay was immunoSEQ multiplex PCR, and TCRdb's table has in-frame clones only and misses some. The sample has more than 250,000 clones; roughly 87% are singletons. What was sequenced was PBMCs. Receptor source: a woman aged 30 to 39 in good health and CMV-seropositive.

About this clone: The same CDR3 also results from other DNA sequences found in this sample. This chain uses TRBV5-1 with TRBJ2-1; D uncertain. Trimming stripped 0 bases from V and 0 bases from J, with 7 bases between. Germline-derived CDR1 and CDR2 are SGHRS and YFSETQ. This CDR3 has 15 residues. CDR3 sequence reads: CASSLGGASYNEQFF. The CDR3 DNA sequence: TGCGCCAGCAGCTTGGGCGGTGCCTCCTACAATGAGCAGTTCTTC. Full variable domain (remainder filled in from reference TRBV5-1 and TRBJ2-1): KAGVTQTPRYLIKTRGQQVTLSCSPISGHRSVSWYQQTPGQGLQFLFEYFSETQRNKGNFPGRFSGRQFSNSRSEMNVSTLELGDSALYLCASSLGGASYNEQFFGPGTRLTVL.

The CDR3 DNA follows: TGTGCCAGCAGGGACTCGGGACAGGGGGTAAAAGGCTACACCTTC. Its translation is CASRDSGQGVKGYTF. This chain joins TRBV6-1 and TRBJ1-2; 11 bases are a match to TRBD1. Per the germline V gene, CDR1 is MNHNS and CDR2 is SASEGT. CDR3 length equals 15 residues. V was clipped by 6 bases and J by 8 bases; unmatched bases: 11.

V is TRBV5-4 and J is TRBJ1-1; D is undetermined. CDR3 length equals 13 residues. Germline lookup yields CDR1 SGHNT and CDR2 YYREEE (reference sequence). Trimming removed 1 base from V and 0 bases from J, with 4 bases in between. The DNA of the CDR3 is TGTGCCAGCAGCTTGAGCCTGAACACTGAAGCTTTCTTT. Its protein product is CASSLSLNTEAFF.

This sequence joins TRBV5-4 and TRBJ2-5; D might be TRBD2 (5 bases). With 5 bases removed from V and 2 bases from J, the gap between germline ends came to 10 bases. There are 13 residues in the CDR3. The germline V gene has CDR1 SGHNT and CDR2 YYREEE (reference sequence). Here the CDR3 reads CASRSTRQETQYF. CDR3 DNA: TGTGCCAGCAGATCAACTAGGCAAGAGACCCAGTACTTC.

The chain joins TRBV6-4 to TRBJ2-7; 14 positions match TRBD2. J was trimmed by 2 bases and V by 7 bases; bases with no gene match: 10. Germline V gives CDR1 MRHNA, CDR2 SNTAGT. CDR3 length equals 17 residues. The CDR3: CASTLPGLAGDTYEQYF. CDR3 in DNA: TGTGCCAGCACCCTCCCGGGACTAGCGGGAGACACCTACGAGCAGTACTTC.

The chain is built from TRBV13 and TRBJ2-1; perhaps TRBD1 as D (5 bases). V was trimmed by 6 bases and J by 6 bases, leaving 6 bases between them. The CDR3 loop spans 11 amino acids. Per germline, CDR1 PRHDT and CDR2 FYEKMQ (reference sequence). This CDR3 reads CASRQANEQFF. The CDR3 DNA sequence: TGTGCCAGCAGACAGGCCAATGAGCAGTTCTTC.

This chain uses TRBV6-5 with TRBJ1-5; D ambiguous. The length of the CDR3 is 13 residues. Deletions cut 4 bases from V and 4 bases from J, with 8 bases between. Per germline, CDR1 MNHEY and CDR2 SVGAGI. CDR3 DNA: TGTGCCAGCAGTTCCGTTGGGAATCAGCCCCAGCATTTT. It encodes CASSSVGNQPQHF.

The chain employs TRBV12-2 and TRBJ2-5; the table's TRBD2 call for D was not verified on the DNA. TRBV12-2 is classified as a pseudogene. This CDR3 has 14 amino acids. The CDR3 loop is CASRFGPREETQYF. The CDR3 DNA follows: TGTGCAAGTCGCTTTGGCCCGCGGGAAGAGACCCAGTACTTC.

The chain employs TRBV7-8 and TRBJ1-1; possible D gene TRBD1, 5 bases. Trimming pared 5 bases from V and 0 bases from J, leaving 16 bases between. Germline loops: CDR1 SGHVS, CDR2 FQNEAQ. The CDR3 spans 16 residues. The CDR3 DNA reads as TGTGCCAGCAGCAGCATATGGGGGAGTATGAACACTGAAGCTTTCTTT. Its protein product is CASSSIWGSMNTEAFF.

A few counts support this clone. V and J are TRBV29-1 and TRBJ2-3, with TRBD2 identical over 13 bases. The germline V gene has CDR1 SQVTM and CDR2 ANQGSEA. The CDR3 sequence is 15 residues long. The V and J ends lost 4 bases and 4 bases, in that order; junction bases with no gene match: 5. CDR3 region: CSVGTSGSWADTQYF. CDR3 in DNA: TGCAGCGTTGGGACTAGCGGGAGTTGGGCAGATACGCAGTATTTT.

The chain joins TRBV18 to TRBJ1-6; D unresolved. Germline V gives CDR1 KGHSH, CDR2 LQKENI. The germline V and J ends were trimmed by 3 bases and 10 bases, with 13 bases remaining between them. The CDR3 consists of 14 residues. The chain's CDR3 is CASSPQAAASPLHF. The DNA of the CDR3 is TGTGCCAGCTCACCCCAGGCGGCCGCCTCACCCCTCCACTTT. The whole variable domain, remainder taken from reference TRBV18 and TRBJ1-6, is NAGVMQNPRHLVRRRGQEARLRCSPMKGHSHVYWYRQLPEEGLKFMVYLQKENIIDESGMPKERFSAEFPKEGPSILRIQQVVRGDSAAYFCASSPQAAASPLHFGNGTRLTVT.

The V gene is TRBV28, the J gene TRBJ1-4, with 7 bases that match TRBD1. V dropped 6 bases and J dropped 4; count of bases not matched to a gene: 11. CDR3 length: 16 residues. The germline CDR1 and CDR2 sequences are MDHEN and SYDVKM. CDR3 nucleotide sequence: TGTGCCAGCAGCCATCGACAAGGACAGGTTAATGAAAAACTGTTTTTT. It encodes CASSHRQGQVNEKLFF.

The chain uses TRBV2 and TRBJ2-1; 8 nucleotides line up with TRBD2. CDR1 and CDR2 (germline): SNHLY, FYNNEI. The length of the CDR3 is 15 residues. V was pared by 5 bases and J by 6 bases, with 9 bases of the junction left unmatched. This CDR3 reads CASSFEAGVPNEQFF. CDR3 DNA: TGTGCCAGCAGTTTTGAAGCGGGGGTCCCCAATGAGCAGTTCTTC. Full variable domain (rest looked up from reference TRBV2 and TRBJ2-1): EPEVTQTPSHQVTQMGQEVILRCVPISNHLYFYWYRQILGQKVEFLVSFYNNEISEKSEIFDDQFSVERPDGSNFTLKIRSTKLEDSAMYFCASSFEAGVPNEQFFGPGTRLTVL.

This CDR3 reads CSVENSGSGNYGYTF. CDR3 DNA sequence: TGCAGCGTTGAAAATTCAGGGTCAGGAAACTATGGCTACACCTTC. This chain uses TRBV29-1 with TRBJ1-2, with TRBD1 as a possible D gene (5 bases). The germline CDR1 and CDR2 sequences are SQVTM and ANQGSEA. The CDR3 runs 15 residues. Trimming stripped 2 bases from V and 2 bases from J, with 15 bases between.

This clone was recorded only once. The chain couples TRBV7-8 to TRBJ1-2; no definite D call. There are 13 residues in the CDR3. V was cut by 5 bases and J by 3 bases, with 10 bases left in between. CDR1 and CDR2 (germline): SGHVS, FQNEAQ. CDR3 loop: CASSPRRDYGYTF. The DNA of the CDR3 is TGTGCCAGCAGCCCCAGACGGGACTATGGCTACACCTTC.

The V and J genes are TRBV6-6 and TRBJ2-3; TRBD2 is a possible D gene (6 bases). Germline loops: CDR1 MNHNY, CDR2 SVGAGI (reference sequence). V gave up 8 bases and J gave up 0 bases, with 15 bases separating them. The CDR3 runs to 15 residues. As DNA, the CDR3 is TGTGCCAGCGGAAACACGCGGGGTAGCACAGATACGCAGTATTTT. Amino acid sequence: CASGNTRGSTDTQYF.

V gene TRBV4-1 combines with J gene TRBJ2-7, with 13 positions matching TRBD2. Germline loops: CDR1 MGHRA, CDR2 YSYEKL. Unmatched junction bases numbered 2, after V lost 4 bases and J lost 2 bases. The CDR3 covers 15 residues. The CDR3 sequence: CASSPGLAGTYEQYF. The CDR3 nucleotides read TGCGCCAGCAGCCCGGGACTAGCGGGAACCTACGAGCAGTACTTC.

The gene calls are TRBV28 and TRBJ1-5, with 10 bases lining up with TRBD1. The J segment lost 5 bases and the V segment lost 6 bases, leaving 13 bases of the junction unmatched. Germline lookup yields CDR1 MDHEN and CDR2 SYDVKM. The CDR3 is made up of 17 amino acids. Here the CDR3 reads CASRPGQGKGIDQPQHF. DNA for the CDR3: TGTGCCAGCAGGCCGGGACAGGGGAAGGGAATTGATCAGCCCCAGCATTTT. The full variable domain, with the rest looked up from reference TRBV28 and TRBJ1-5, is DVKVTQSSRYLVKRTGEKVFLECVQDMDHENMFWYRQDPGLGLRLIYFSYDVKMKEKGDIPEGYSVSREKKERFSLILESASTNQTSMYLCASRPGQGKGIDQPQHFGDGTRLSIL.

CDR3: CASSYWVRGETYEQYF. CDR3 nucleotide sequence: TGTGCCAGCAGTTATTGGGTCAGGGGGGAAACCTACGAGCAGTACTTC. The chain employs TRBV27 and TRBJ2-7, with D possibly TRBD1 on 7 matching bases. This CDR3 has 16 amino acids. V was trimmed by 4 bases and J by 2 bases, leaving 18 bases between them. Germline values: CDR1 MNHEY, CDR2 SMNVEV (reference sequence).

The rearrangement joins TRBV7-9 to TRBJ1-1; 7 bases agree with TRBD1. Trimming took 5 bases from V and 11 from J; bases not matched to a gene: 17. The CDR3 spans 15 residues. CDR1 is SEHNR and CDR2 is FQNEAQ in the germline V gene (reference sequence). The CDR3 DNA reads TGTGCCAGCAGCCCGACCAGACAGGGATCCTTTCGGGCTTTCTTT. This gives the protein CASSPTRQGSFRAFF.

The chain is built from TRBV30 and TRBJ1-4; D is ambiguous. From germline, CDR1 is GTSNPN and CDR2 SVGIG (reference sequence). This CDR3 has 14 amino acids. Trimming took 8 bases from V and 8 from J, leaving 21 bases between them. This CDR3 is CAHLSRTPSEKLFF. The CDR3 DNA sequence: TGTGCCCACCTTTCCCGGACCCCTTCGGAAAAACTGTTTTTT.

The chain uses TRBV9 and TRBJ1-1, with 7 bases lining up with TRBD1. Trimming removed 3 bases from V and 4 bases from J; junction bases left unmatched: 6. This CDR3 contains 14 residues. Germline CDR1 is SGDLS and CDR2 is YYNGEE. In DNA form, the CDR3 reads TGTGCCAGCAGCGCCTTTGACAGGGTCACTGAAGCTTTCTTT. It yields the protein CASSAFDRVTEAFF.

The J gene is TRBJ1-2, the V gene TRBV19, with TRBD1 matching 9 bases. Germline CDR1 LNHDA, CDR2 SQIVND (reference sequence). V shed 5 bases and J 4 bases; nucleotides not matched to a gene: 8. The CDR3 covers 15 residues. This CDR3 is CASSLRGQGLYGYTF. DNA of the CDR3: TGTGCCAGTAGTCTCCGGGGACAGGGTCTCTATGGCTACACCTTC.

The rearrangement uses TRBV6-5 and TRBJ1-3; no clear D gene. The CDR3 is 15 amino acids. Trimming took 6 bases from V and 0 from J, leaving 12 bases between them. The germline gives CDR1 MNHEY, CDR2 SVGAGI. The DNA for the CDR3 is TGTGCCAGCAGACGGGCTACGATCTCTGGAAACACCATATATTTT. Protein: CASRRATISGNTIYF.

This clone came up a few times. The CDR3 spells CASSGPGQSNTEAFF. Here the CDR3 DNA reads TGTGCCAGCAGCGGACCGGGACAATCGAACACTGAAGCTTTCTTT. The J gene is TRBJ1-1, the V gene TRBV9; D is possibly TRBD1 (6 bases). Germline CDR1 SGDLS, CDR2 YYNGEE. V lost 3 bases to trimming and J lost 1 base, with 13 bases between them. The CDR3 totals 15 residues.